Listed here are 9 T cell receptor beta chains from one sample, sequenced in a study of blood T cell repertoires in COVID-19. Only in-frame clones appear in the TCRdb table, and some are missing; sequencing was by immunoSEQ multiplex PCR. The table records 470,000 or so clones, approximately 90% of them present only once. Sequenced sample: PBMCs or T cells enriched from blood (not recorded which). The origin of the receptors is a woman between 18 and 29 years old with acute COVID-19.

The CDR3 bases are TGTGCCAGCAGGGACCGCGGGGGAGCCTATGGCTACACCTTC. This codes for CASRDRGGAYGYTF. The gene calls are TRBV3-1 (or the pseudogene TRBV3-2) and TRBJ1-2, with D possibly matching TRBD1 (5 bases). V gave up 6 bases and J gave up 4 bases, with 15 bases separating them. The CDR3 length is 14 residues. The germline V gene encodes CDR1 LGHDT and CDR2 YNNKEL (reference sequence).

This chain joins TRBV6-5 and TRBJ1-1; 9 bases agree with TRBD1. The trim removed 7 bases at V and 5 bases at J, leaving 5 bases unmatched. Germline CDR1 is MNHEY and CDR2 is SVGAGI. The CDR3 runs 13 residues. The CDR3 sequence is CASIRGQGTEAFF. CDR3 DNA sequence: TGTGCCAGCATCCGAGGACAGGGGACTGAAGCTTTCTTT.

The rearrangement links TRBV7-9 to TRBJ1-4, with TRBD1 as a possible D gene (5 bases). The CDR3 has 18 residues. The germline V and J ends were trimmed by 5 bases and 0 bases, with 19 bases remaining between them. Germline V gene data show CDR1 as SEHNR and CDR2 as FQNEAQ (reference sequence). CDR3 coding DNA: TGTGCCAGCAGCCCGACGGCCGACAGTCTTGCAACTAATGAAAAACTGTTTTTT. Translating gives CASSPTADSLATNEKLFF.

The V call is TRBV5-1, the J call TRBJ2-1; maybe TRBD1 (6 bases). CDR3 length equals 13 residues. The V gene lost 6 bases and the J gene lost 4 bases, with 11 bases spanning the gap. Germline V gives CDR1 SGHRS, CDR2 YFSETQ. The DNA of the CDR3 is TGCGCCAGCACATTACAGGGATACAATGAGCAGTTCTTC. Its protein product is CASTLQGYNEQFF.

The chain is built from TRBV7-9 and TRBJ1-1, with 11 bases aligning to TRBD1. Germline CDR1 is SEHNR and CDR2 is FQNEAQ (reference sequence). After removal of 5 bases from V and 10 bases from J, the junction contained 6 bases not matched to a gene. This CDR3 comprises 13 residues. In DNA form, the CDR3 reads TGTGCCAGCAGCACTAAAGGGACAGGGGGAGCTTTCTTT. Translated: CASSTKGTGGAFF.

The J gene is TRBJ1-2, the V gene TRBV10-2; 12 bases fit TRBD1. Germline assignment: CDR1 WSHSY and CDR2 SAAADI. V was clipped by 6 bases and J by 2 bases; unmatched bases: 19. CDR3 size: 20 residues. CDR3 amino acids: CASRGTPGQGALMPNYGYTF. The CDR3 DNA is TGCGCCAGCAGGGGGACCCCGGGACAGGGGGCCTTAATGCCAAACTATGGCTACACCTTC.

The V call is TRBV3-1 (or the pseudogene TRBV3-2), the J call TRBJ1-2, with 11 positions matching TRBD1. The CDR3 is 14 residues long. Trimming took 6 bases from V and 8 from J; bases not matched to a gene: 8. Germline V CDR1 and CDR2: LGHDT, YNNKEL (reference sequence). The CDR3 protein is CASSLGQGAVGYTF. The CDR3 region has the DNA TGTGCCAGCAGTCTTGGACAGGGGGCGGTCGGCTACACCTTC.

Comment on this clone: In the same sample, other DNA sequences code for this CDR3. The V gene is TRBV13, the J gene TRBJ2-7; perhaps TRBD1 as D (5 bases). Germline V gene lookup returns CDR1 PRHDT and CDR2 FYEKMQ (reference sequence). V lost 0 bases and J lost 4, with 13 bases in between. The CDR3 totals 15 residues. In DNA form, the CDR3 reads TGTGCCAGCAGCTTAGGGGGGCAGGGAAGTTACGAGCAGTACTTC. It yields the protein CASSLGGQGSYEQYF.

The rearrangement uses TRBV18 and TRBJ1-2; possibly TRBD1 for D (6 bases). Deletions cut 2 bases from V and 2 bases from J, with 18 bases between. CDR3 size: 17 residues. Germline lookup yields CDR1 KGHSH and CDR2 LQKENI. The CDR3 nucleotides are TGTGCCAGCTCACCATTTATATCAGGGGATACGAACTATGGCTACACCTTC. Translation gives CASSPFISGDTNYGYTF.